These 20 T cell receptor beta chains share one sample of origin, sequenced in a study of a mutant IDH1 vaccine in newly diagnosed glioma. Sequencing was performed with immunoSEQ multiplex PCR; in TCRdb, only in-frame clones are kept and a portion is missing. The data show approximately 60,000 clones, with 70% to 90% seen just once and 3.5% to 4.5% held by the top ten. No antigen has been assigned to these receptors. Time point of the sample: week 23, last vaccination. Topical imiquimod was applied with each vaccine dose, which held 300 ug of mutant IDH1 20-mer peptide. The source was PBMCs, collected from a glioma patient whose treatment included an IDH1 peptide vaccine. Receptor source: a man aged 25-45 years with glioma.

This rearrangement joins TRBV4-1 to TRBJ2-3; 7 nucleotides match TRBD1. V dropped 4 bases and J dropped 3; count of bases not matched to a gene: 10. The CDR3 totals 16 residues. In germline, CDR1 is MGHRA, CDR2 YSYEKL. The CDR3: CASSPEGRQGTDTQYF. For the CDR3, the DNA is TGCGCCAGCAGCCCTGAGGGGAGACAGGGAACAGATACGCAGTATTTT.

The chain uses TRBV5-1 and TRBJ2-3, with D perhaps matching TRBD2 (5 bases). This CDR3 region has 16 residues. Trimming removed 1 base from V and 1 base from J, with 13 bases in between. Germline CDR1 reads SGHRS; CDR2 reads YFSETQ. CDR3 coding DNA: TGCGCCAGCAGCTTGACAGCGGACGTTGGCACAGATACGCAGTATTTT. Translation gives CASSLTADVGTDTQYF.

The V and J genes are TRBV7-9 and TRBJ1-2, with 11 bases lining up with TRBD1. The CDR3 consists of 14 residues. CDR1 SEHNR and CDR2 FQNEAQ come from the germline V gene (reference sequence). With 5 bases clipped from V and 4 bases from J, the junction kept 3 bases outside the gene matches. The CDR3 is CASSGTGGGYGYTF. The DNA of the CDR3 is TGTGCCAGCAGCGGGACAGGGGGAGGCTATGGCTACACCTTC. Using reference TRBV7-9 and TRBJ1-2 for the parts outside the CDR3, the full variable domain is DTGVSQNPRHKITKRGQNVTFRCDPISEHNRLYWYRQTLGQGPEFLTYFQNEAQLEKSRLLSDRFSAERPKGSFSTLEIQRTEQGDSAMYLCASSGTGGGYGYTFGSGTRLTVV.

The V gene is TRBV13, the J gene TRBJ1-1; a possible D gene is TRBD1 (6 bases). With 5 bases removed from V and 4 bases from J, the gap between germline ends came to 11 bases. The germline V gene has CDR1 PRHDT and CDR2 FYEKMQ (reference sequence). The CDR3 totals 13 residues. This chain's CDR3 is CASSRTDSTEAFF. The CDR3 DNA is TGTGCCAGCAGCCGGACAGATTCCACTGAAGCTTTCTTT.

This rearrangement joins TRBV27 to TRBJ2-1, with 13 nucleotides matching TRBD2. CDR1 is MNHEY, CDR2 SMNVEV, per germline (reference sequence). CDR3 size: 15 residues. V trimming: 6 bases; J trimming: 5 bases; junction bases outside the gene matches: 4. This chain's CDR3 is CASRRGLAGDNEQFF. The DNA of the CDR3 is TGTGCCAGCAGACGAGGACTAGCGGGGGACAATGAGCAGTTCTTC.

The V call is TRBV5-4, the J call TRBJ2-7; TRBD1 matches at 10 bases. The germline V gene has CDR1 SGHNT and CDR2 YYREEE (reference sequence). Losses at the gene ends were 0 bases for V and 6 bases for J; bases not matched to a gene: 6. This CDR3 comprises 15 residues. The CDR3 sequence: CASSLARQGAREQYF. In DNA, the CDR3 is TGTGCCAGCAGCTTGGCGCGACAGGGGGCGCGCGAGCAGTACTTC. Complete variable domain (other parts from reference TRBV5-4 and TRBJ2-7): ETGVTQSPTHLIKTRGQQVTLRCSSQSGHNTVSWYQQALGQGPQFIFQYYREEENGRGNFPPRFSGLQFPNYSSELNVNALELDDSALYLCASSLARQGAREQYFGPGTRLTVT.

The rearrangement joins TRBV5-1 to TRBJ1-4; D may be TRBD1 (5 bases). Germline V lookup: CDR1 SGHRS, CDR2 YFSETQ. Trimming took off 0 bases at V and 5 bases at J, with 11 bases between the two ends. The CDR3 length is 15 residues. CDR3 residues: CASSLAQGSNEKLFF. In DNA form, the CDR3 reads TGCGCCAGCAGCTTGGCCCAGGGATCAAATGAAAAACTGTTTTTT.

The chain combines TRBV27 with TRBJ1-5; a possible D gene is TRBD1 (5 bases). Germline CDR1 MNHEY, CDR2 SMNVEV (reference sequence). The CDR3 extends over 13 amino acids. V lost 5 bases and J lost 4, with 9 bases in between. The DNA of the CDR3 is TGTGCCAGCAGTCCAGGGTTGAATCAGCCCCAGCATTTT. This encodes CASSPGLNQPQHF.

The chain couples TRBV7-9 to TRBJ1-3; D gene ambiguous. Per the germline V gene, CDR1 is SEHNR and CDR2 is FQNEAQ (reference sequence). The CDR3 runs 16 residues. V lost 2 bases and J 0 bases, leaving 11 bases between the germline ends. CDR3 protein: CASSLIGESSGNTIYF. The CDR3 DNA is TGTGCCAGCAGCTTAATCGGGGAATCCTCTGGAAACACCATATATTTT.

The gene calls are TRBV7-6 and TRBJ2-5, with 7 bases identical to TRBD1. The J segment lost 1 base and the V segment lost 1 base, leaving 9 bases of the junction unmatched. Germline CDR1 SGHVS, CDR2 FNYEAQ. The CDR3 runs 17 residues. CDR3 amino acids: CASSLGGGPVAQETQYF. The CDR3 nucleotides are TGTGCCAGCAGCTTAGGAGGGGGCCCCGTGGCCCAAGAGACCCAGTACTTC.

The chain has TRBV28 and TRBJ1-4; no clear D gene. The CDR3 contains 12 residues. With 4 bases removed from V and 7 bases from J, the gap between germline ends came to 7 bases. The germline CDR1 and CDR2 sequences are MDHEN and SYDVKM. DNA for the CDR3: TGTGCCAGCAGTTATATGAGTGAAAAACTGTTTTTT. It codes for CASSYMSEKLFF.

The CDR3 nucleotides read TGCGCCAGCAGCTTGCAACCTACAAACTATGGCTACACCTTC. Translating it yields CASSLQPTNYGYTF. This rearrangement joins TRBV5-1 to TRBJ1-2, with D unclear. V dropped 1 base and J dropped 2 bases, with 9 bases sitting between them. Germline V lookup: CDR1 SGHRS, CDR2 YFSETQ. CDR3 size: 14 residues.

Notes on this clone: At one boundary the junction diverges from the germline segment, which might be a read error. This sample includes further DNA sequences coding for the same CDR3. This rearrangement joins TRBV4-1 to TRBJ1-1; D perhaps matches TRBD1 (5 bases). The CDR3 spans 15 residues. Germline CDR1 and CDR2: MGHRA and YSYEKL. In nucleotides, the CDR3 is TGCGCCAGCAGCCAGACCAGGGCCTTGAATACTGAAGCTTTCTTT. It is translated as CASSQTRALNTEAFF.

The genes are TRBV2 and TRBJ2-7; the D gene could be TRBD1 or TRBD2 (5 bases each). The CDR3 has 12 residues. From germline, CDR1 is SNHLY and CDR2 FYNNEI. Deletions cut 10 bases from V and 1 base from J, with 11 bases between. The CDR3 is CAIRDGSYEQYF. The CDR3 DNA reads TGTGCCATCCGGGACGGATCCTACGAGCAGTACTTC. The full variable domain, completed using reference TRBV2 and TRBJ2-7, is EPEVTQTPSHQVTQMGQEVILRCVPISNHLYFYWYRQILGQKVEFLVSFYNNEISEKSEIFDDQFSVERPDGSNFTLKIRSTKLEDSAMYFCAIRDGSYEQYFGPGTRLTVT.

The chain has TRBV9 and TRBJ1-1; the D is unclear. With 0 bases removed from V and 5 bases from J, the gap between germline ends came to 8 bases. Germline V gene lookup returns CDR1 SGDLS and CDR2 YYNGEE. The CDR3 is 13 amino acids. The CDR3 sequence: CASSVGHSTEAFF. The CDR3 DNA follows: TGTGCCAGCAGCGTAGGACATTCTACTGAAGCTTTCTTT.

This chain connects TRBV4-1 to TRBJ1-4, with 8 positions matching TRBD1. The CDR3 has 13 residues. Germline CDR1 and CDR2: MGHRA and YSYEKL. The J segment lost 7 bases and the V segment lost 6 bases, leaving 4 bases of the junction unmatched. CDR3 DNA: TGCGCCAGCAGGACAGGGGAGGTTGAAAAACTGTTTTTT. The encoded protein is CASRTGEVEKLFF.

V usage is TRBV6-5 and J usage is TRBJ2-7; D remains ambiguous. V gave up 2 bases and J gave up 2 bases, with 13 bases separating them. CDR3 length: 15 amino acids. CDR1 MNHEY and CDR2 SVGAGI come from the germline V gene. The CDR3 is CASSYGLAATYEQYF. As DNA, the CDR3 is TGTGCCAGCAGTTACGGCCTTGCGGCAACCTACGAGCAGTACTTC.

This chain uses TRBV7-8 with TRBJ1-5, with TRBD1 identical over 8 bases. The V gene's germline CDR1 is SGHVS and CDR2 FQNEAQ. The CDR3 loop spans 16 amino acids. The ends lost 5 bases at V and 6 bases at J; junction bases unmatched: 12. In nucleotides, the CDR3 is TGTGCCAGCAGCATTAACCAGGGGGCGGTCAGTCAGCCCCAGCATTTT. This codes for CASSINQGAVSQPQHF.

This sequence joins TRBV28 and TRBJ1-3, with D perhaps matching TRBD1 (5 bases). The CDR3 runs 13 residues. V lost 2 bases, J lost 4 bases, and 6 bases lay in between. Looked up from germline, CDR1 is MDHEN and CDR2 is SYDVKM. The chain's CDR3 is CASSLPGGNTIYF. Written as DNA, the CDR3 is TGTGCCAGCAGTTTACCAGGGGGAAACACCATATATTTT.

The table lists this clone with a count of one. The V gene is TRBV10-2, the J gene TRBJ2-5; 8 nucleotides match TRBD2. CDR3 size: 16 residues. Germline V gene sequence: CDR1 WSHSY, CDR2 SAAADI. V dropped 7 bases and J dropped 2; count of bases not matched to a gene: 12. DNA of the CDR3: TGCGCCAGCACCCCTATGGGGCGGGAGGCACAAGAGACCCAGTACTTC. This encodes CASTPMGREAQETQYF.